The 25 T cell receptor beta chains below come from one sample, sequenced in a study of monozygotic twins with inflammatory bowel disease. TCRdb re-called the 5' RACE reads and catalogs CDR3 proteins one per entry, DNA excluded. Its clone listing holds 310,000 or so distinct CDR3 sequences. Material for sequencing was blood. The source is a human donor with ulcerative colitis or Crohn's disease, or a healthy co-twin of an affected twin (not recorded which).

The V call is TRBV19, the J call TRBJ2-3; the TCRdb D gene call, TRBD2, has no DNA to confirm it. The CDR3 sequence is 17 residues long. Germline CDR1 is LNHDA and CDR2 is SQIVND (reference sequence). This CDR3 reads CASSLASGGHREDTQYF.

The chain has TRBV30 and TRBJ1-1. The germline V gene has CDR1 GTSNPN and CDR2 SVGIG (reference sequence). This CDR3 region has 11 residues. The CDR3 is CAWSSSTEAFF.

The chain combines TRBV12-3 or TRBV12-4 with TRBJ1-2. This CDR3 has 13 amino acids. This CDR3 is CASSHDPPYGYTF.

The rearrangement uses TRBV19 and TRBJ1-1. Per the germline V gene, CDR1 is LNHDA and CDR2 is SQIVND (reference sequence). The CDR3 extends over 12 amino acids. CDR3 protein: CASSIGAGEAFF.

V gene TRBV11-2 combines with J gene TRBJ2-7. The CDR3 runs 13 residues. CDR1 is SGHAT and CDR2 is FQNNGV in the germline V gene. This chain's CDR3 is CASSLGQLYEQYF.

The chain has TRBV7-9 and TRBJ2-5; no DNA is available, so the TRBD1 call from TCRdb remains unchecked. This CDR3 is built from 15 residues. CDR1 is SEHNR and CDR2 is FQNEAQ in the germline V gene (reference sequence). CDR3 sequence reads: CASSSSTGVERTQYF.

The chain uses TRBV7-2 and TRBJ2-3. Germline V gives CDR1 SGHTA, CDR2 FQGNSA. The CDR3 loop spans 15 amino acids. The CDR3 sequence is CASSFVVGGTDTQYF.

This chain connects TRBV24-1 to TRBJ1-2. The CDR3 extends over 14 amino acids. Germline V gene lookup returns CDR1 KGHDR and CDR2 SFDVKD. CDR3 sequence reads: CATSDAKSPSGYTF.

This rearrangement joins TRBV20-1 to TRBJ1-5. The CDR3 has 12 amino acids. CDR1 and CDR2 from the germline V gene are DFQATT and SNEGSKA (reference sequence). This CDR3 reads CSAGDRNQPQHF.

This rearrangement joins TRBV5-6 to TRBJ2-7; absent DNA, TCRdb's TRBD1 call cannot be checked. The CDR3 consists of 13 residues. Per germline, CDR1 SGHDT and CDR2 YYEEEE. This CDR3 reads CASSWAPAYEQYF.

This chain uses TRBV4-1 with TRBJ2-3. The CDR3 runs to 13 residues. CDR1 and CDR2 from the germline V gene are MGHRA and YSYEKL. The CDR3 sequence: CASSQELTFGQYF.

The chain couples TRBV15 to TRBJ1-2; checking the TCRdb D call of TRBD1 is not possible without DNA. The germline CDR1 and CDR2 sequences are LNHNV and YYDKDF (reference sequence). CDR3 length equals 16 residues. The CDR3 loop is CATSMGRFLSLLSYTF.

The chain links TRBV12-5 to TRBJ2-1. The CDR3 contains 14 residues. Germline V gives CDR1 LGHNT, CDR2 FRNRAP. CDR3: CASGAESSYNEQFF.

The gene calls are TRBV24-1 and TRBJ1-5. CDR3 length: 12 amino acids. The V gene's germline CDR1 is KGHDR and CDR2 SFDVKD. The CDR3 is CATSGGDQPQHF.

The V and J genes are TRBV27 and TRBJ2-1; there is no DNA to check the TCRdb D call of TRBD2. Looked up from germline, CDR1 is MNHEY and CDR2 is SMNVEV (reference sequence). The CDR3 loop spans 15 amino acids. The CDR3 sequence: CASRRLEGLYNEQFF.

The J gene is TRBJ2-3, the V gene TRBV9; the TCRdb call, TRBD2, lacks DNA for checking. CDR3 length: 12 amino acids. CDR1 SGDLS and CDR2 YYNGEE come from the germline V gene. CDR3 in amino acids: CASSVAGGPPYF.

The chain joins TRBV5-1 to TRBJ1-6. The CDR3 runs 15 residues. Germline V CDR1 and CDR2: SGHRS, YFSETQ. The CDR3: CASSLDGPKNSLLHF.

The chain carries TRBV11-2 and TRBJ2-7; lacking DNA, the TRBD2 call made by TCRdb goes unchecked. Germline values: CDR1 SGHAT, CDR2 FQNNGV. This CDR3 has 18 residues. The CDR3 region is CASSTGTSGGTTSYEQYF.

J is TRBJ1-1 and V is TRBV4-1; TCRdb indicates TRBD1, and absent DNA this call remains unverified. The CDR3 has 17 residues. Germline V gene data show CDR1 as MGHRA and CDR2 as YSYEKL. The chain's CDR3 is CASSQGWGGGMDTEAFF.

The CDR3 here is CASMGDGRLANYGYTF. The J gene is TRBJ1-2, the V gene TRBV11-3; checking the TCRdb D call of TRBD1 is not possible without DNA. The CDR3 extends over 16 amino acids. The germline V gene has CDR1 SGHNT and CDR2 YENEEA.

V gene TRBV5-1 combines with J gene TRBJ1-1. The germline V gene has CDR1 SGHRS and CDR2 YFSETQ. The CDR3 length is 15 residues. The CDR3 sequence: CASSLYTGKNTEAFF.

The chain is built from TRBV11-2 and TRBJ2-7; TCRdb outputs TRBD1, but without DNA this stays unchecked. The CDR3 is made up of 14 amino acids. CDR1 SGHAT and CDR2 FQNNGV come from the germline V gene. The CDR3 region is CASSVDTYSYEQYF.

The gene calls are TRBV30 and TRBJ2-5; the TCRdb D gene call, TRBD1, has no DNA to confirm it. The CDR3 is 14 amino acids. Per the germline V gene, CDR1 is GTSNPN and CDR2 is SVGIG (reference sequence). The CDR3 region is CAWSNTGSGETQYF.

The gene calls are TRBV27 and TRBJ2-5; TCRdb lists TRBD1, though no DNA is available to test this call. This CDR3 comprises 16 residues. Germline V gene data show CDR1 as MNHEY and CDR2 as SMNVEV (reference sequence). CDR3 region: CASSPSRGVIQETQYF.

The genes are TRBV29-1 and TRBJ1-1; TCRdb's D call of TRBD1 is untestable without DNA. The germline CDR1 and CDR2 sequences are SQVTM and ANQGSEA. The CDR3 is made up of 12 amino acids. CDR3 residues: CSARRVNTEAFF.